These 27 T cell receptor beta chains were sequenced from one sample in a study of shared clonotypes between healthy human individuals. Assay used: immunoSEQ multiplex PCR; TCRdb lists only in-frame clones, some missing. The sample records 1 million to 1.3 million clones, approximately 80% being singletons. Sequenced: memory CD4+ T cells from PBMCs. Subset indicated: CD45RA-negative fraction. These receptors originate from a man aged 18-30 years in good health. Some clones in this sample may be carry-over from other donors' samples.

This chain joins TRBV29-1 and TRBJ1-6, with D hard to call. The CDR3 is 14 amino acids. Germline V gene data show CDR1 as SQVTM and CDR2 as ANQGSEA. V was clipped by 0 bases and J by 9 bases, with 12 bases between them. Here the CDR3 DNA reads TGCAGCGTTGAAGAGGGTGGGTCGGGTTCACCCCTCCACTTT. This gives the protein CSVEEGGSGSPLHF.

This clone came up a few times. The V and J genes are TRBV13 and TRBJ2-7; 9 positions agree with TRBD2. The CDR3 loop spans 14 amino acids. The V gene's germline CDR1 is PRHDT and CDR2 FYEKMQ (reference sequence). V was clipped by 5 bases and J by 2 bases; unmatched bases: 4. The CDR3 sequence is CASSLGLATYEQYF. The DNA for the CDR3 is TGTGCCAGCAGCCTCGGACTAGCGACCTACGAGCAGTACTTC.

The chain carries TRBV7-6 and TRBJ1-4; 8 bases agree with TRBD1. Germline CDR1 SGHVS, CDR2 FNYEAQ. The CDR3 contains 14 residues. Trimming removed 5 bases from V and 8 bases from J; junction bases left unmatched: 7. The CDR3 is CASSPGGWGEKLFF. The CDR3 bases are TGTGCCAGCAGCCCAGGGGGCTGGGGCGAAAAACTGTTTTTT.

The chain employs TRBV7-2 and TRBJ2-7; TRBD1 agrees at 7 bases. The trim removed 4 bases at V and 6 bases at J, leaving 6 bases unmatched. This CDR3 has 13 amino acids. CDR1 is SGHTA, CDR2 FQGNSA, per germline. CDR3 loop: CASSSTGWSEQYF. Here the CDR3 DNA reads TGTGCCAGCAGCTCGACAGGGTGGTCCGAGCAGTACTTC.

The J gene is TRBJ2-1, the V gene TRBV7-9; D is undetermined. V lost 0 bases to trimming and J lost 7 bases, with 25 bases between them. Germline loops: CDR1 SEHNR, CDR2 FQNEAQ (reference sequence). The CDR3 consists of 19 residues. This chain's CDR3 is CASSLALVSERRYRNEQFF. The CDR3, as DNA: TGTGCCAGCAGCTTAGCGCTGGTTAGTGAGCGAAGATATAGGAATGAGCAGTTCTTC.

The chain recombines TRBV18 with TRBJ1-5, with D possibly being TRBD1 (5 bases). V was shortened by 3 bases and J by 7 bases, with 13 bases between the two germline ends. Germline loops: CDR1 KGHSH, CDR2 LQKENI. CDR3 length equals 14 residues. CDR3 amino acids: CASSPDGPGQPQHF. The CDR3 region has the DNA TGTGCCAGCTCACCGGACGGACCAGGGCAGCCCCAGCATTTT.

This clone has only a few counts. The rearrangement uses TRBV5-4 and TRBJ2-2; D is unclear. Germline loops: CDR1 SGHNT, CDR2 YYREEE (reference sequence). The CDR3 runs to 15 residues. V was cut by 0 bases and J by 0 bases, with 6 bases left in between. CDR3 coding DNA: TGTGCCAGCAGCTTGGATACAGCGAACACCGGGGAGCTGTTTTTT. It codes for CASSLDTANTGELFF.

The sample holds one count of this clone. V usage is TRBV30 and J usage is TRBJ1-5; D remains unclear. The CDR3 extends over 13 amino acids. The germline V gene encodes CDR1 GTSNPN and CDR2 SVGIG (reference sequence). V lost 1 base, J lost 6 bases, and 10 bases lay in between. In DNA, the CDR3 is TGTGCCTGGAGTGCGGGTCTTCGTCAGCCCCAGCATTTT. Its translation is CAWSAGLRQPQHF.

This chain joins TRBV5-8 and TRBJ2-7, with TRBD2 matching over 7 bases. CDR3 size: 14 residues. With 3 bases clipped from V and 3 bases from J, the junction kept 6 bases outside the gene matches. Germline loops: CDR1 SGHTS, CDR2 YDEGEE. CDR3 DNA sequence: TGTGCCAGCAGCTGGTCTAGCGGATACTACGAGCAGTACTTC. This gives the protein CASSWSSGYYEQYF.

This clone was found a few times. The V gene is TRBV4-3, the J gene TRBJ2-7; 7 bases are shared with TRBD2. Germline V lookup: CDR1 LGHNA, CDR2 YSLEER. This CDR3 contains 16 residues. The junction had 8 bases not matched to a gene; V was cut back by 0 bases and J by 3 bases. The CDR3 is CASSQDRLAENYEQYF. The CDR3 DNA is TGCGCCAGCAGCCAAGATCGGCTAGCGGAGAACTACGAGCAGTACTTC.

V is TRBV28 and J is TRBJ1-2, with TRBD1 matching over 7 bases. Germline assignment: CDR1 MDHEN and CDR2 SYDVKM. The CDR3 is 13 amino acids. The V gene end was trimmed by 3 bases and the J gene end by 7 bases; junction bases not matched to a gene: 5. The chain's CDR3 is CASSFPPGGGYTF. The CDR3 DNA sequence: TGTGCCAGCAGTTTCCCCCCAGGGGGTGGCTACACCTTC.

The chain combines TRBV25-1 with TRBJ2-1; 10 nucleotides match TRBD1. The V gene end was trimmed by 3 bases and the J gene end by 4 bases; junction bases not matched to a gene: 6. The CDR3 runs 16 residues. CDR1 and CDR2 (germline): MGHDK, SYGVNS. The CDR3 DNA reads TGTGCCAGCAGTGACTTAGGACAGGGGGAATACAATGAGCAGTTCTTC. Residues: CASSDLGQGEYNEQFF.

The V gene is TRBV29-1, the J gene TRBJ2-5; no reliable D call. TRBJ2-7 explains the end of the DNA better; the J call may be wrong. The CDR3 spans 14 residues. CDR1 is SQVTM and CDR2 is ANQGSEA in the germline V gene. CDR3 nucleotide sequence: TGCAGCGTGACCGCCCCCGGGTCTTCCTACGAGCAGTACTTC. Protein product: CSVTAPGSSYEQYF.

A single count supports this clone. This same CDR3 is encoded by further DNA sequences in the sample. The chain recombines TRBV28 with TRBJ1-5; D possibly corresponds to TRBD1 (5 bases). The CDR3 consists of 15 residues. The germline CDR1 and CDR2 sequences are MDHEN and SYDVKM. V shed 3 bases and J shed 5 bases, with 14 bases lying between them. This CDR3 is CASSFRRGRDQPQHF. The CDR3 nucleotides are TGTGCCAGCAGTTTTAGGAGGGGACGTGATCAGCCCCAGCATTTT.

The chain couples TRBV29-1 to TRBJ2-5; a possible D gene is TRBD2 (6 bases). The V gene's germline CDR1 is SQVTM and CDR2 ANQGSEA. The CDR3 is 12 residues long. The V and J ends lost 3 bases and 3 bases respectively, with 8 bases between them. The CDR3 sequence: CSVESSEETQYF. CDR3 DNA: TGCAGCGTTGAGTCTAGCGAAGAGACCCAGTACTTC.

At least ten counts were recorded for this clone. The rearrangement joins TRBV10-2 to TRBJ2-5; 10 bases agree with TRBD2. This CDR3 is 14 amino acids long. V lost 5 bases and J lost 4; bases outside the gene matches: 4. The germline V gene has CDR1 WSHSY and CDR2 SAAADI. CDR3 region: CASSSGRAVETQYF. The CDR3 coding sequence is TGCGCCAGCAGTAGCGGGAGGGCCGTAGAGACCCAGTACTTC.

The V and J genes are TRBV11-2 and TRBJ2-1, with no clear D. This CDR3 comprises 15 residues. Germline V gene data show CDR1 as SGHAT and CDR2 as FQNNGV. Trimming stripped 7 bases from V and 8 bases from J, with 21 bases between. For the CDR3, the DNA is TGTGCCAGCACCGCGGTCGGAAATATTTACTATGAGCAGTTCTTC. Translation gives CASTAVGNIYYEQFF.

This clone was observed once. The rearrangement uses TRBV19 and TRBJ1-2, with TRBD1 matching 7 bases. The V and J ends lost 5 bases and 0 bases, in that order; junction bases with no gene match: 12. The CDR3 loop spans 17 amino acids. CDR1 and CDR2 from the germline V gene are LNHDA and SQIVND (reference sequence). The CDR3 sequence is CASSLQGSQGTNYGYTF. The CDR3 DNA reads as TGTGCCAGTAGTCTACAGGGGAGCCAAGGGACTAACTATGGCTACACCTTC.

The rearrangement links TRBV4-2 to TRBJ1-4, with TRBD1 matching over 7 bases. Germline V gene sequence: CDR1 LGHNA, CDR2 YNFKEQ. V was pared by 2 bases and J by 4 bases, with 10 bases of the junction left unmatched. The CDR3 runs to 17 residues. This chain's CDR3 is CASSQQALGDSNEKLFF. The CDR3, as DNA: TGTGCCAGCAGCCAACAAGCGCTGGGGGACAGTAATGAAAAACTGTTTTTT.

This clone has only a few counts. The CDR3: CASSPTLQAPQYF. The CDR3 region has the DNA TGTGCCAGCAGCCCAACCCTACAGGCCCCGCAGTACTTC. The chain links TRBV5-6 to TRBJ2-7; D is perhaps TRBD1 (5 bases). Trimming stripped 4 bases from V and 9 bases from J, with 17 bases between. Germline assignment: CDR1 SGHDT and CDR2 YYEEEE. CDR3 size: 13 residues.

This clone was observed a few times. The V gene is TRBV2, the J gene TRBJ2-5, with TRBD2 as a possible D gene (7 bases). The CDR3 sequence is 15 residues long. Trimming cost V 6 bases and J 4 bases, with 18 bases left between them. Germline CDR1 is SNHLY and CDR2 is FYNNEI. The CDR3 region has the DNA TGTGCCAGCAGGGAAAGAGAGGGGGGGGCAGAGACCCAGTACTTC. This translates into CASREREGGAETQYF. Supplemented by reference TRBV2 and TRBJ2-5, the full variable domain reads EPEVTQTPSHQVTQMGQEVILRCVPISNHLYFYWYRQILGQKVEFLVSFYNNEISEKSEIFDDQFSVERPDGSNFTLKIRSTKLEDSAMYFCASREREGGAETQYFGPGTRLLVL.

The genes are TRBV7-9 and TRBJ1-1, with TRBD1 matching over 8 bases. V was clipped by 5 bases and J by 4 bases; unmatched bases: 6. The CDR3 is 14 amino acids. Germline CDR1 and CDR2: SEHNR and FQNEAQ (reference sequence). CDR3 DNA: TGTGCCAGCAGCGCCCAGGGGGCGGTCACTGAAGCTTTCTTT. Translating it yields CASSAQGAVTEAFF.

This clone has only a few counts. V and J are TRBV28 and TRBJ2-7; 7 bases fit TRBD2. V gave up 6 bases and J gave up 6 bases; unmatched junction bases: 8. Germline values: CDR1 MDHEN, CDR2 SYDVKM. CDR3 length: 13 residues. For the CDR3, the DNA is TGTGCCAGCAGATCCTCTCGCGGGGGCGAGCAGTACTTC. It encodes CASRSSRGGEQYF.

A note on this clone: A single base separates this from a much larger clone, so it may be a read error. As DNA, the CDR3 is TGTGCCAGCAGTTTAGAGGACGCTAAGCCCCATGGCTACGCCTTC. Translation gives CASSLEDAKPHGYAF. The V call is TRBV28, the J call TRBJ1-2; no clear D. CDR1 MDHEN and CDR2 SYDVKM come from the germline V gene. The CDR3 is made up of 15 amino acids.

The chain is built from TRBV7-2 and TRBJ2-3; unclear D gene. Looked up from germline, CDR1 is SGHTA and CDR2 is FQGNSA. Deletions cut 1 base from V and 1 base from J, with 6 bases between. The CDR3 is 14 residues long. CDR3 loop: CASSLDFGTDTQYF. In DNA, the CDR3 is TGTGCCAGCAGCTTAGACTTCGGCACAGATACGCAGTATTTT. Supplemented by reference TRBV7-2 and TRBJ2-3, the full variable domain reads GAGVSQSPSNKVTEKGKDVELRCDPISGHTALYWYRQSLGQGLEFLIYFQGNSAPDKSGLPSDRFSAERTGGSVSTLTIQRTQQEDSAVYLCASSLDFGTDTQYFGPGTRLTVL.

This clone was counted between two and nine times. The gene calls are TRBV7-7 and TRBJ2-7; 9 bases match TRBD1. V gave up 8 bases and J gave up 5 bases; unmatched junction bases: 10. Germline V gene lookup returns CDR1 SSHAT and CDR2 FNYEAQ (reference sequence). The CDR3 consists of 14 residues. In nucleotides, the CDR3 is TGTGCCAGCGCCCGACAGGGGGTACTGGACGAGCAGTACTTC. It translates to CASARQGVLDEQYF.

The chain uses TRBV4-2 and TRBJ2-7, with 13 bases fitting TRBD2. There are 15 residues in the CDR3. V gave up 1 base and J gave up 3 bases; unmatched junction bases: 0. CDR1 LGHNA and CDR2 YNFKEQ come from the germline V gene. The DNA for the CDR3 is TGTGCCAGCAGCCAAGGACTAGCGGGAGGCTACGAGCAGTACTTC. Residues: CASSQGLAGGYEQYF.